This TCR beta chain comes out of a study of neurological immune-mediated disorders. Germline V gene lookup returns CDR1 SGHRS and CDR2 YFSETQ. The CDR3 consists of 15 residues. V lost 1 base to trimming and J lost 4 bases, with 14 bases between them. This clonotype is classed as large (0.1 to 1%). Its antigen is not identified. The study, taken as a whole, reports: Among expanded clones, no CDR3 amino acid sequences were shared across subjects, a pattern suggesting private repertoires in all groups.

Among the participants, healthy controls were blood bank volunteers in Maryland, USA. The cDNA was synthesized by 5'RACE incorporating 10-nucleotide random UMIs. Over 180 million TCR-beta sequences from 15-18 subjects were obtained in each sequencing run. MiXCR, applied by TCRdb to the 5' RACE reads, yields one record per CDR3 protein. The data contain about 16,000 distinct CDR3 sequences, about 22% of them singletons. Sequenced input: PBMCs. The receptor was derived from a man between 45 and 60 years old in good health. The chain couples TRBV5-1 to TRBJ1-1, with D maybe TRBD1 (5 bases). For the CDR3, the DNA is TGCGCCAGCAGCTTGAGGTCAGCCACAGGCACTGAAGCTTTCTTT. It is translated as CASSLRSATGTEAFF. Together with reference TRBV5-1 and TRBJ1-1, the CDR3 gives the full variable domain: KAGVTQTPRYLIKTRGQQVTLSCSPISGHRSVSWYQQTPGQGLQFLFEYFSETQRNKGNFPGRFSGRQFSNSRSEMNVSTLELGDSALYLCASSLRSATGTEAFFGQGTRLTVV.